This T cell receptor beta chain is drawn from a study of cytomegalovirus exposure and HLA in healthy donors (dated by TCRdb to 2016 to 2017). About the investigation overall: An earlier analysis of 587 of the donors reported about 300 Gb of sequence data and 117 million unique TCR beta sequences obtained from about 180 million T cells. Roughly five DR-DQ haplotypes were treated as single units for association and clustering because of strong linkage in the cohort. The number of donors typed differed by locus, with about 629-640 for A, B, C, DRB1 and DQB1, 522 for DQA1, under 610 for DPA1, and over 400 for DPB1. The aim of the study was to test whether cataloging public T cell receptors could identify signatures of past pathogen exposure. Across 398 genotyped donors of the cohort, an average of roughly 200,000 unique TCR beta nucleotide sequences per donor were sequenced, and approximately 17% of those sequences were non-productive. The T cell repertoires of some 700 subjects were profiled by immunosequencing and related to cytomegalovirus serostatus. A later analysis re-analyzed previously published TCR beta repertoires from about 600 donors and added high-resolution HLA genotyping to study TCR occurrence patterns. The later analysis used no new phenotypic data to find candidate immune exposures, relying instead on TCR beta sequences and their occurrence across donors. Every discovery cohort repertoire had been produced on one sequencing platform. To decide whether each TCR beta V gene segment behaved as functional or pseudogenic, an earlier analysis of some 580 of the donors relied on high-throughput TCR beta sequencing. Roughly 310 gigabases of sequencing data and approximately 84 million unique TCR sequences were included in an early release covering several hundred HLA-typed donors. In addition to the first cohort of approximately 670 subjects, a separate validation cohort of approximately 120 different subjects was used. Donor age, sex, ethnicity and CMV serostatus were compiled together with the repertoire data. The study combined high-throughput TCR immunosequencing, statistical association of individual TCRs with disease status, and machine learning to predict cytomegalovirus infection status. A later genetic analysis took genome-wide SNP genotypes for 398 of the 666 donors and used that subset as a discovery cohort. Of the 300 to 500 genotyped donors, 81% were placed in the genetic ancestry cluster associated with self-reported Caucasian donors. HLA typing included class I and class II loci at four-digit resolution. Broader findings and caveats from the paper: Across donors, most TCR sequences were observed very rarely, whereas some public TCRs were present in many individuals. In a later analysis, 15,000 to 20,000 TCR beta sequences were associated with specific HLA alleles at a false discovery rate of 0.05. When HLA alleles, especially DR and DQ, strongly co-occurred, attributing TCR associations to individual alleles was difficult. Because counts were too low, about 15 rarely observed V segments, including chromosome 9 orphons, were left out of the earlier analysis of 587 of the donors. The cohort was sequenced for TCR beta chains only, and without alpha or paired-chain data the features that could be detected were limited. In a later analysis, HLA-associated TCR beta chains were found to be more clonally expanded and to have lower generation probabilities than equally common non-associated chains. Cytomegalovirus status was reported to be diagnosed by the classifier with high specificity and sensitivity in both the original and validation cohorts. The authors suggested that the approach could potentially be generalized to other disease states and immunological phenotypes. Linkage disequilibrium might explain the correlated functional status among segregating V segments, but an unknown experimental factor could not be excluded. CMV serostatus was the only immune exposure information available for the cohort. Because some donors lacked HLA typing at each locus, the association tests relied only on the typed subset. An association between a missense DCLRE1C variant and V-gene and J-gene trimming of TCR beta chains was found in a later genetic analysis and replicated in an independent cohort. The study listed 164 TCR beta chains as associated with cytomegalovirus. According to a later genetic analysis, donors in an Asian-associated ancestry cluster had fewer N-insertions in productive TCRs than the approximately 700-donor mean. Several of the top co-occurrence clusters appeared to be linked to parvovirus B19, influenza, CMV and Epstein-Barr virus, according to a later analysis. Broadly in line with IMGT annotations, most TCR beta V segments showed up in productive rearrangements about 87% or about 30% of the time in an earlier analysis of 587 of the donors. Most CMV-associated TCR beta chains appeared to be HLA-restricted in a later analysis, and the HLA associations seemed to be driven largely by CMV exposure. Some IMGT-functional V segments, including TRBV6-2 and TRBV6-3, could not be distinguished by the 87-base-pair reads and were therefore excluded. In a later analysis, TCR association rates were found to vary across HLA loci, with the most associated TCRs seen for DRB1 alleles and the fewest for HLA-C alleles. The presence/absence analyses assumed that sequencing depth was roughly uniform across donors, and that assumption may not be true. In vitro tests confirmed that a few of the cytomegalovirus-associated TCR beta chains recognize cytomegalovirus antigens. The sequencing pipeline was judged likely to have produced a cluster of highly shared sequence variants as a technical artifact. A further reported finding was that TCR beta sequences accurately predicted the HLA-A and HLA-B alleles for most subjects in the first cohort.

Libraries were built with the immunoSEQ multiplex PCR assay. A mixture of 60 forward primers for TCR Vbeta segments and 13 reverse primers for TCR Jbeta segments was used in the multiplex PCR. The CDR3 region of rearranged TCR beta genes was amplified from genomic DNA with a multiplex PCR assay. Amplified TCR beta libraries were sequenced as 87-base-pair reads on the Illumina HiSeq System. The paper's data handling went like this. Across the 670 or so repertoires, a later analysis counted some 81 million unique TCR beta chains, 9.5 million to 13 million of which were shared by at least two donors. A nearest-neighbor algorithm error-corrected the raw reads and collapsed the reads into unique sequences, merging closely related sequences to remove PCR and sequencing errors. CDR3 sequences were aligned to IMGT reference sequences to assign V, D and J gene segments. For a sequence to be retained, a match of at least six nucleotides to both a V gene segment and a J gene segment was required. A rearrangement counted as productive if the CDR3 had no stop codons and remained in frame with V and J, and every other rearrangement counted as non-productive. Following IMGT convention, CDR3 was defined as the stretch from the second conserved V-encoded cysteine to the conserved J-encoded phenylalanine. The earlier analysis of about 500 of the donors excluded sequences that lacked an unambiguous match to a single V gene segment. An earlier analysis of several hundred of the donors called V segments functional above 56.7% productive rearrangements and segregating when the between-donor standard deviation exceeded 5%. A statistical classification framework was built to diagnose cytomegalovirus status from the catalog of TCR beta chain sequences. In a later analysis, TCR nucleotide sequences were compared against IMGT/GENE-DB human TR gene sequences so that V and J genes could be assigned. The TCRdist pipeline was used in a later analysis to assign CDR3 sequences and most-parsimonious VDJ recombination scenarios. A later analysis defined each TCR beta chain by its CDR3 amino acid sequence plus V-gene family, and excluded reads lacking a unique V-gene family. As a way to deal with suspected cross-contamination and a sequencing artifact, a later analysis dropped 450 to 600 nucleotide sequences that were highly shared and had low generation probability. For each public chain, a later analysis derived a clonal expansion index from normalized ranks of inferred template counts within each repertoire. In a later analysis, generation probabilities were computed with a VDJ recombination model fitted to out-of-frame rearrangements, and the resulting probabilities were checked against IGoR. In a later analysis, hypergeometric tests were used to score TCR-TCR, TCR-HLA and TCR-CMV co-occurrence, with a repertoire-size bias correction applied to TCR pairs. A later analysis estimated false discovery rates by permuting HLA or CMV assignments 20 times. In a later analysis, co-occurring TCRs were grouped using DBSCAN, and TCRdist sequence similarity was added for clustering within HLA-allele-positive subsets. For co-occurrence clustering, repertoires with fewer than 30,000 or more than 120,000 public chains were excluded, along with five or six repertoires with anomalous nucleotide sharing. What TCRdb holds here is the immuneACCESS table cut down to in-frame rearrangements. Part of the clones is not present; checked against another copy, under half of the missing clones reflect an unresolved V gene, and the others are unexplained. Clone size and V and J calls were adopted from that table, with D and trimming inferred from the DNA. The sample table holds 150,000 to 200,000 clones, of which 65% to 85% were seen once. 0.95% to 1.5% of the sample goes to the ten largest clones.

The cohort comprised approximately 700 healthy bone marrow donors. At the time of sampling, every cohort member was nominally healthy, though immune exposures that went unrecorded were likely present. The donor tested CMV seronegative and was one of the 352 seronegative cohort members. Each donor provided a peripheral blood sample, and peripheral blood mononuclear cells were used for TCR beta sequencing. The Qiagen DNeasy Blood Extraction Kit was used to extract genomic DNA from the blood cell samples. As regards this clone: What this receptor recognizes is not known. No clone much larger than this one lies a single base away; base qualities are absent.

V is trimmed back by 6 bases and J by 4 bases, and the junction contains 10 bases that no gene match accounts for. The CDR3 runs 15 amino acids, cysteine and phenylalanine included. The entry retains the CDR3 DNA only, 45 bases that are in frame from base 1. CDR1 and CDR2, per the germline V gene, are SGHTA and FQGNSA. The origin of this receptor is a boy younger than 10 in good health and CMV-seronegative. The source material was PBMCs. The chain uses TRBV7-2 and TRBJ2-5, with 8 middle bases fitting TRBD2. The CDR3 has the sequence CASRPDGLAGETQYF. The DNA reads as follows: TGTGCCAGCAGACCAGACGGACTAGCCGGAGAGACCCAGTACTTC.